The source of this T cell receptor beta chain is a study of PD-1 blockade in classical Hodgkin lymphoma. Study in general: Every 2 weeks, patients had 3 mg/kg nivolumab intravenously.

Assay used: immunoSEQ multiplex PCR; TCRdb lists only in-frame clones, some missing. The sample records 35,000 to 50,000 clones, 75% to 85% being singletons. All patients relapsed after autologous stem cell transplantation, and brentuximab vedotin exposure varied. For this clone: Its antigen is still unknown.

Study results and limitations: CD8+ TCR diversity did not rise significantly by C4D1, unlike CD4+.

The CDR3 totals 12 residues. Germline CDR1 and CDR2: SGHAT and FQDESV (reference sequence). The V end was cut by 4 bases, the J end by 7 bases, with 11 bases between. The genes are TRBV11-1 and TRBJ2-7; D ambiguous. The sample here was peripheral blood mononuclear cells (PBMCs), taken at baseline. The receptor comes from a human donor with classical Hodgkin lymphoma. CDR3 amino acids: CASSSNTVEQYF. CDR3 nucleotides: TGTGCCAGCAGCTCCAACACCGTAGAGCAGTACTTC.